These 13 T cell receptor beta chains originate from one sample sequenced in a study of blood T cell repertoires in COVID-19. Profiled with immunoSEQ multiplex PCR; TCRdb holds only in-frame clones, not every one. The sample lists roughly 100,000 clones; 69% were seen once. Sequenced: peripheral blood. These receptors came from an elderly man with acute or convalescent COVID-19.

CDR3 residues: CASSLSGHNGYTF. The CDR3, as DNA: TGTGCCAGCAGTTTATCAGGGCATAACGGCTACACCTTC. The gene calls are TRBV12-3 or TRBV12-4 and TRBJ1-2; D is perhaps TRBD1 (5 bases). V was trimmed by 2 bases and J by 8 bases, leaving 12 bases between them. The CDR3 sequence is 13 residues long.

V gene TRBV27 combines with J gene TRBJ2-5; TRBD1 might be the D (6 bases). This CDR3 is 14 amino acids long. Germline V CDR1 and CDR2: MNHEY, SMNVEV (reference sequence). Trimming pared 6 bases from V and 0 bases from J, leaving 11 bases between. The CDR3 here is CASSRGQNQETQYF. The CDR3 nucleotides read TGTGCCAGCAGCCGAGGACAGAACCAAGAGACCCAGTACTTC.

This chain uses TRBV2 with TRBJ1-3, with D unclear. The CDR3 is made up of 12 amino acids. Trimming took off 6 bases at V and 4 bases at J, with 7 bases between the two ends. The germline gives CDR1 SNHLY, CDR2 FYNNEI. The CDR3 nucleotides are TGTGCCAGCAGGCCGGGAGGAAACACCATATATTTT. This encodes CASRPGGNTIYF.

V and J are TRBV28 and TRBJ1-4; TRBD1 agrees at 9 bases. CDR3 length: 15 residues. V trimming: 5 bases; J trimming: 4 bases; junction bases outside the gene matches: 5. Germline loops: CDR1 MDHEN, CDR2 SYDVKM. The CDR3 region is CASSTPGQGNEKLFF. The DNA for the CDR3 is TGTGCCAGCAGTACACCGGGACAGGGTAATGAAAAACTGTTTTTT.

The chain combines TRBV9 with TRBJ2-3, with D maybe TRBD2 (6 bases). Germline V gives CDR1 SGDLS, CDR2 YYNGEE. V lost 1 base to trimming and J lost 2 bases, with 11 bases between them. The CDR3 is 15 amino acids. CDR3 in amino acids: CASSVRGVVTDTQYF. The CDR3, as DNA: TGTGCCAGCAGCGTACGCGGGGTCGTCACAGATACGCAGTATTTT.

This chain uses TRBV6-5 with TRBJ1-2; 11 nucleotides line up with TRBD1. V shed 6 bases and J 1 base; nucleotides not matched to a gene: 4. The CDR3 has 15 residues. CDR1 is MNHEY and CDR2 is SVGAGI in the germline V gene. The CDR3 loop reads CASSFGTGGNYGYTF. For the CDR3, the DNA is TGTGCCAGCAGCTTCGGGACAGGGGGTAACTATGGCTACACCTTC.

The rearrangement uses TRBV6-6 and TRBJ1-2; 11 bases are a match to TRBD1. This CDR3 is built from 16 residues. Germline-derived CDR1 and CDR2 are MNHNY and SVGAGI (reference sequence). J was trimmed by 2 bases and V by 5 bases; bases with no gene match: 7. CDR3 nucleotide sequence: TGTGCCAGCAGTAAGCTTGGGACAGGGGGAAACTATGGCTACACCTTC. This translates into CASSKLGTGGNYGYTF.

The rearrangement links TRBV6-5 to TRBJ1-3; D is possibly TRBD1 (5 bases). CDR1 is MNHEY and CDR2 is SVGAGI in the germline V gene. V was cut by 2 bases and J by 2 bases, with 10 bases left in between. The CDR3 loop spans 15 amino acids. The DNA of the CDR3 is TGTGCCAGCAGTTACCGGGGGGGTCCTGGAAACACCATATATTTT. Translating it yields CASSYRGGPGNTIYF.

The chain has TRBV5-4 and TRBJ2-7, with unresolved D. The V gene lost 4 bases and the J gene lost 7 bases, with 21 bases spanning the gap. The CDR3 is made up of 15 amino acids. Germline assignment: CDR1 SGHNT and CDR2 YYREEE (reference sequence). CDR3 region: CASSKARPGGDEQYF. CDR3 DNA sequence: TGTGCCAGCAGCAAGGCCCGCCCAGGTGGTGATGAGCAGTACTTC. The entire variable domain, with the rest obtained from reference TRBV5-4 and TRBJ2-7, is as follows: ETGVTQSPTHLIKTRGQQVTLRCSSQSGHNTVSWYQQALGQGPQFIFQYYREEENGRGNFPPRFSGLQFPNYSSELNVNALELDDSALYLCASSKARPGGDEQYFGPGTRLTVT.

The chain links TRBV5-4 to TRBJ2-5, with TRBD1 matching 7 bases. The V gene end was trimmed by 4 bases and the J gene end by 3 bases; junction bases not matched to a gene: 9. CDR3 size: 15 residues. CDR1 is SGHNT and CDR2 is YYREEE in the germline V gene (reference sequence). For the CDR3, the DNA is TGTGCCAGCAGCGAACGACAGGGCCCCAAAGAGACCCAGTACTTC. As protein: CASSERQGPKETQYF.

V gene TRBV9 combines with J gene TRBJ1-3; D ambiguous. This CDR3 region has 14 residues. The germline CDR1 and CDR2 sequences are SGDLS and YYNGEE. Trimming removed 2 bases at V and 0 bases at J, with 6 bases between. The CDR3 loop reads CASSVRVSGNTIYF. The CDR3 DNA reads TGTGCCAGCAGCGTCCGAGTCTCTGGAAACACCATATATTTT.

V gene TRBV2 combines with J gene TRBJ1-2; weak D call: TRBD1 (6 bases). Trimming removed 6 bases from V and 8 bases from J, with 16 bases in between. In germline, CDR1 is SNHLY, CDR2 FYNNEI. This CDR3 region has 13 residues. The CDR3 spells CASSVDRSGGYTF. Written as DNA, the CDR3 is TGTGCCAGCAGCGTCGACAGGTCAGGGGGCTACACCTTC. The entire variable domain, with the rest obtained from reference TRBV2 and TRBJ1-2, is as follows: EPEVTQTPSHQVTQMGQEVILRCVPISNHLYFYWYRQILGQKVEFLVSFYNNEISEKSEIFDDQFSVERPDGSNFTLKIRSTKLEDSAMYFCASSVDRSGGYTFGSGTRLTVV.

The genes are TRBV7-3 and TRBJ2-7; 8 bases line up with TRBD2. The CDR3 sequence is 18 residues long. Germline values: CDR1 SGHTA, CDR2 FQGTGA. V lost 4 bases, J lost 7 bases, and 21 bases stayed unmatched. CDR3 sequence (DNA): TGTGCCAGCAGCTCGGGACTAGGACAAAGATGGGGCTACTGGGAGCAGTACTTC. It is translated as CASSSGLGQRWGYWEQYF.